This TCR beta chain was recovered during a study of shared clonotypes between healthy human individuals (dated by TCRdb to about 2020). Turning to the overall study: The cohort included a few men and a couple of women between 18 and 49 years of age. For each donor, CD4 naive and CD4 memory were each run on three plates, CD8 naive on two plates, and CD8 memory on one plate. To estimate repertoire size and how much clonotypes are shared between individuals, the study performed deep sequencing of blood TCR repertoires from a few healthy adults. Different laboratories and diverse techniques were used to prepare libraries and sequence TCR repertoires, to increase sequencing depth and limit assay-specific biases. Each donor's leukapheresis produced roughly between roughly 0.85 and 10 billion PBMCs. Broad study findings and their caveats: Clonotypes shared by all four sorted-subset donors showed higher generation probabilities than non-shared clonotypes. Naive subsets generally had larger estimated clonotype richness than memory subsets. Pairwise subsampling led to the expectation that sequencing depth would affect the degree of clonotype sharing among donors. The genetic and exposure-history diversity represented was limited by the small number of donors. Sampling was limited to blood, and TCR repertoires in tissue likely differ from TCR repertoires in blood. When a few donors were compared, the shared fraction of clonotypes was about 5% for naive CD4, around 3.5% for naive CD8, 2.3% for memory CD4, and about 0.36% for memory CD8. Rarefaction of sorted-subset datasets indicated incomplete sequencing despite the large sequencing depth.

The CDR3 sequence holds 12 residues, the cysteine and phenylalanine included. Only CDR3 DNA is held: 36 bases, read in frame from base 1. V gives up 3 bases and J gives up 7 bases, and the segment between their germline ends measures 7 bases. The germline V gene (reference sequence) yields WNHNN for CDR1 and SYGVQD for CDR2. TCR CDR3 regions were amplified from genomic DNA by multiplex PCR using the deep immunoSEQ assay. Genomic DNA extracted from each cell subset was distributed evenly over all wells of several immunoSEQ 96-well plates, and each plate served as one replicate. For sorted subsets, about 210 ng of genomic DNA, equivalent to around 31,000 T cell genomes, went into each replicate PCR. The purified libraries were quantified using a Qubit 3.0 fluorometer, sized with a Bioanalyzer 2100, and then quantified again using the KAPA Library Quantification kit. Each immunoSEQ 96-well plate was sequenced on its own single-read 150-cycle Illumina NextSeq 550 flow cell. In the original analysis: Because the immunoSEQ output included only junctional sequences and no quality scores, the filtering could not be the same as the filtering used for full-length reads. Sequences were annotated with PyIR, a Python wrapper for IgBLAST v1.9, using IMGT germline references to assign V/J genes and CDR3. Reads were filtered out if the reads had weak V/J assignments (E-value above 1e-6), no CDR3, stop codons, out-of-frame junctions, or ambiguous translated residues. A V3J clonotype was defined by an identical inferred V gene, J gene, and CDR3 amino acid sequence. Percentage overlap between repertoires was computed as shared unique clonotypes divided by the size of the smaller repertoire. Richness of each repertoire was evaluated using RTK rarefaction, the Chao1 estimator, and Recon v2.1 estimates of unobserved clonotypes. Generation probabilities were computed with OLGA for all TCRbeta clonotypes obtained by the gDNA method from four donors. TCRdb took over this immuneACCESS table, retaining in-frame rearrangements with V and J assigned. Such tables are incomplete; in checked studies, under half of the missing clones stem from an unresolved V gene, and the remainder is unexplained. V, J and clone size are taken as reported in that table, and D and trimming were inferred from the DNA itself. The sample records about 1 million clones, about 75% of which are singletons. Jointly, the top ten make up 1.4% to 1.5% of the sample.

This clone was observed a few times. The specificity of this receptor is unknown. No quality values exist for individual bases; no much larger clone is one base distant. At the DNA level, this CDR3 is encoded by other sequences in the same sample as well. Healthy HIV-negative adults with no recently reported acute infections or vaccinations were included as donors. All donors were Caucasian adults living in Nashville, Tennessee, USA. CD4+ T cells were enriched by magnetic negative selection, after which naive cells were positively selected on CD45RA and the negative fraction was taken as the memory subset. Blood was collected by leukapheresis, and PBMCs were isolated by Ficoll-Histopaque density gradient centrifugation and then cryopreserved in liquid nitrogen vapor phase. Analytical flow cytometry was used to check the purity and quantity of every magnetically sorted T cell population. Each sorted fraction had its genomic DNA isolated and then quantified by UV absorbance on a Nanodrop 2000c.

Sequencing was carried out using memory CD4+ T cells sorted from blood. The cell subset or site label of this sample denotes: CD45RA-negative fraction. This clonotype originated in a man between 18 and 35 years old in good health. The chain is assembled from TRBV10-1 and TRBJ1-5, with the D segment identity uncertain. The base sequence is TGCGCCAGCAGTGACAGCGGCCAGCCCCAGCATTTT. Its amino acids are CASSDSGQPQHF.